Here is one T cell receptor (beta chain) with its context. Unique molecular identifiers were incorporated when the TCRbeta library was constructed. TCRdb fed the PCR reads into MiXCR, producing one record per CDR3 protein. The repertoire holds 670,000 or so distinct CDR3 sequences, with 10% to 15% as singletons. These data are taken from a study of T-cell reconstitution after alpha-beta-depleted transplantation in children. The V end was cut by 5 bases, the J end by 2 bases, with 12 bases between. Germline CDR1 DFQATT, CDR2 SNEGSKA (reference sequence). This CDR3 has 14 residues. The source material was PBMCs, sampled before TCRalphabeta/CD19-depleted stem cell transplant. This receptor was identified in a girl aged 2 to 10 with congenital amegakaryocytic thrombocytopenia, due to receive a stem cell transplant. The chain combines TRBV20-1 with TRBJ2-2; no definite D call. This chain's CDR3 is CSASYTPNTGELFF. The CDR3 DNA is TGCAGTGCTTCGTACACCCCCAACACCGGGGAGCTGTTTTTT.